The 2 T cell receptor beta chains below were found in one sample sequenced in a study of CD8 T cells in ankylosing spondylitis. MiXCR, applied by TCRdb to the 5' RACE reads, yields one record per CDR3 protein. The repertoire has some 7,600 distinct CDR3 sequences, approximately 7.7% of them found once; the top ten carry approximately 22%. Sequenced material: blood, either unsorted or a sorted T cell fraction (not recorded which). The receptors stem from a male donor with ankylosing spondylitis or in good health (not recorded which).

This clonotype showed up many times. J is TRBJ2-1 and V is TRBV9; 8 nucleotides match TRBD1. CDR3 length equals 15 residues. Trimming cost V 4 bases and J 8 bases; bases outside gene matches: 11. Germline V gene lookup returns CDR1 SGDLS and CDR2 YYNGEE. CDR3 residues: CASSPPDRVFDEQFF. The CDR3 nucleotides are TGTGCCAGCAGCCCGCCGGACAGGGTCTTCGATGAGCAGTTCTTC.

This clonotype counts as medium-sized. The V and J genes are TRBV9 and TRBJ2-6, with 10 bases matching TRBD1. The CDR3 runs to 18 residues. Germline values: CDR1 SGDLS, CDR2 YYNGEE. Trimming took 1 base from V and 3 from J; bases not matched to a gene: 7. This CDR3 is CASSVPPTGGFGANVLTF. The CDR3 DNA is TGTGCCAGCAGCGTACCACCGACAGGGGGCTTTGGGGCCAACGTCCTGACTTTC. Full variable domain (rest looked up from reference TRBV9 and TRBJ2-6): DSGVTQTPKHLITATGQRVTLRCSPRSGDLSVYWYQQSLDQGLQFLIQYYNGEERAKGNILERFSAQQFPDLHSELNLSSLELGDSALYFCASSVPPTGGFGANVLTFGAGSRLTVL.